This T cell receptor beta chain was retrieved from a study of CD8 T cells in Susac syndrome (dated by TCRdb to between 2017 and 2020). Notes on the research overall: Among the sequenced Susac syndrome patients, six had clinically active disease and roughly eight were in clinical remission. At blood withdrawal, Susac syndrome patients were either therapy-naive, taking corticosteroids (in some cases with IVIg as well), or taking IVIg alone. Whether CD8+ T cell activation and differentiation in Susac syndrome was antigen driven was tested using repertoire sequencing. Broader findings and caveats from the paper: The study acknowledged that relatively few individuals were included in the TCR sequencing and HLA analysis. In the CD4+ T cell repertoire of Susac syndrome patients, clonal expansion was not detected.

On this clonotype: Its antigen is unknown. Nothing much larger sits one base from this clone, and base qualities are not available.

The CDR3, from cysteine to phenylalanine, totals 15 residues. Left in the record is the CDR3 DNA by itself, 45 bases read in frame from the first base. V is trimmed back by 4 bases and J by 3 bases, and the junction contains 9 bases that no gene match accounts for. CDR1 and CDR2 (LGHNA, YNFKEQ) derive from the germline V gene. RNA was extracted using the RNeasy kit, and about 0.5 to 1 ug of the RNA was reverse transcribed with random hexamers. The immunoSEQ multiplex PCR assay, which covers 54 Vbeta and 13 Jbeta segments, was used to amplify TCR beta CDR3 regions. To correct PCR amplification bias, a synthetic template baseline was used for both primer optimization and computational correction. In the source study's methods: Reads were assigned to V, D and J genes according to IMGT and analyzed in immunoSEQ Analyzer, with only productive sequences retained. Clonality was computed as one minus Shannon entropy normalized by log2 of the number of productive unique sequences. For each patient and control, public and private clones were evaluated among the 100 most prevalent clones. A clone was defined as Susac-specific if it was absent from the healthy and MS cohorts, from about a thousand published viral clones and from other ImmuneACCESS disease sequences. Using fastp trimming at Q25 and MiXCR clonotype assembly, TCRdb reanalyzed the public sequencing data and kept in-frame beta chains. Every distinct CDR3 protein forms one entry, paired with its most common genes and DNA. For this entry, the V and J calls and clone size follow TCRdb and not the study's own pipeline. This sample is represented by 150,000 to 190,000 distinct CDR3 sequences; about 95% of them were singletons. Of the sample, 0.16% falls within the top ten clones.

Peripheral blood CD8+ and CD4+ T cells from healthy donors, Susac syndrome patients and multiple sclerosis patients were profiled by high-throughput TCR beta sequencing. The Susac syndrome patients fulfilled recently defined diagnostic criteria for either definite or probable disease. Bulk CD8+ and CD4+ T cells were purified by magnetic negative isolation, whereas CD8+ TEMRA cells were enriched by FACS. Blood was drawn into EDTA tubes, processed within 24 hours, and PBMCs were isolated by density gradient centrifugation. PBMCs intended for TCR sequencing were cryopreserved in liquid nitrogen and were subsequently thawed in a 37 degrees C water bath. A purity of at least 90% was achieved for sorted or isolated CD4+, CD8+ and CD8+ TEMRA cells.

The chain links TRBV4-2 with TRBJ2-7, with 7 bases in between that match TRBD1. The specimen sequenced was CD4+ T cells from PBMCs. The source of this sequence is a human donor with Susac syndrome. The CDR3 has the sequence CASSPRRDRFYEQYF. The DNA reads as follows: TGTGCCAGCAGCCCTCGCCGGGACAGATTCTACGAGCAGTACTTC.